Described below is a single T cell receptor (beta chain) sequence and its context. Its target antigen remains unknown. At one boundary the junction diverges from the germline segment, which might be a read error. CDR1 and CDR2, per the germline V gene, are LGHNA and YNFKEQ. Inclusive of the bounding cysteine and phenylalanine, the CDR3 is 18 residues long. Of the read, only the CDR3 DNA is kept; its 54 bases are in frame from base 1. Bulk unsorted tissue served as the source for RNA extraction, and RNA quality was assessed using a NanoDrop ND-1000 and an Agilent 2100. All donors had newly diagnosed lung cancer, had not received prior chemotherapy, and were admitted for thoracic surgery in China between August and November 2014. Anyone who had undergone radiotherapy or chemotherapy before, or who had another cancer at the same time, was left out of the study. Pieces of surgical tissue measuring about 1-2.1 cm3 were kept in RNAlater solution and stored at -80 degrees C until use.

The data are from a study of tumor and adjacent non-tumor tissue in lung cancer (dated by TCRdb to the late 2010s). Looking at the study overall: The cohort included approximately 13 adenocarcinoma, 2 squamous cell carcinoma and 1 small cell lung cancer patients. A total of 95 million to 150 million productive TCRbeta reads were generated by sequencing, corresponding to an average of around 3.8 million reads per sample. The roughly 15 patients were aged about 31 to 80 years, included about ten men and 5 women, and had TNM stage I to III disease. The study compared bulk TCRbeta repertoires from lung tumor tissue and matched distant non-tumor lung tissue of approximately 14 lung cancer patients. TCRbeta CDR3 sequencing was performed on a few dozen paired specimens, with one tumor sample and one normal lung sample collected per patient. What the study reported, not specific to this receptor: TCR diversity was significantly higher in younger patients, and higher tumor TCR diversity was associated with shorter overall and disease-free survival. Significantly higher TCR diversity (inverse Simpson) was observed in tumor tissue than in normal lung tissue (431.37 vs 166.20, P = 0.0075, Mann-Whitney U test). Only around 14 patients were in the cohort, and the authors stated that larger samples and more detailed clinical data are needed. The sequencing platform is not named in the methods, and unique molecular identifiers are not mentioned. Peripheral blood was not sequenced, so blood TCRbeta repertoires in these lung cancer patients were not examined. A significantly larger cumulative share of the repertoire was made up by the top 100 clones in normal lung than in tumor tissue.

Library construction relied on multiplex PCR. Reads for this sample came from an Illumina HiSeq 2500. TCRbeta libraries were constructed through three rounds of nested PCR with primers (Table S4) according to protocols adapted from ARM-PCR. PCR products of 200-500 bp were gel-excised and purified with the QIAquick gel extraction kit before sequencing. On the authors' methods: Trimmomatic was used to clean the reads, FLASH was used to merge the reads into complete CDR3 sequences, and MiTCR was used to assign the reads to V(D)J germline segments. VDJtools was used to compute clonal diversity as the inverse Simpson's index. In-frame sequences lacking a premature stop codon were counted as productive reads. TCRdb handled the public reads itself, with Q25 trimming in fastp and clone calling in MiXCR, and kept productive beta chains. For every CDR3 protein sequence, its rows merge into one entry that carries the most common genes and DNA. What appears here as the V and J calls and clone size reflects TCRdb's work, not the paper's. In all, the sample holds fewer than 150,000 distinct CDR3 sequences, and around 67% of those were seen once. The ten largest clones represent 15% to 20% of the sample.

Sequenced: lung tumor tissue. Recombination connected TRBV4-2 to TRBJ2-2; TRBD1 agrees with 10 junctional bases. The TCR originated in a man aged 60 to 69 with small cell lung cancer. The base sequence is TGTACCAGCAGCCAAGATGGGGACAGGGGACGGAACACCGGGAAGCTGTTTTTT. It specifies CTSSQDGDRGRNTGKLFF.